The 25 T cell receptor beta chains below come from one sample, sequenced in a study of molecular identifiers for immune sequencing clone quantification. In TCRdb, the PCR reads were re-called with MiXCR into one record per CDR3 protein. Counted here are approximately 670,000 distinct CDR3 sequences, less than 20% occurring once; the ten biggest clones make up roughly 0.85%. Sequenced: naive CD8+ T cells from blood, with Jurkat cell RNA spiked in. Subset given: FACS-sorted CD8+CD4-CCR7+CD45RA+ naive T cells. Receptors originate from a human donor in good health. Some libraries in this study had Jurkat cell RNA spiked in.

A note on this clonotype: This may arise from a read error, as a much more abundant clone is one base away. The rearrangement links TRBV18 to TRBJ2-7; possible D gene TRBD2, 5 bases. Trimming stripped 0 bases from V and 6 bases from J, with 12 bases between. Looked up from germline, CDR1 is KGHSH and CDR2 is LQKENI. The CDR3 sequence is 14 residues long. The DNA for the CDR3 is TGTGCCAGCTCACCACCCGGGAATACCTGCGAGCAGTACTTC. It yields the protein CASSPPGNTCEQYF. Full variable domain (missing parts from reference TRBV18 and TRBJ2-7): NAGVMQNPRHLVRRRGQEARLRCSPMKGHSHVYWYRQLPEEGLKFMVYLQKENIIDESGMPKERFSAEFPKEGPSILRIQQVVRGDSAAYFCASSPPGNTCEQYFGPGTRLTVT.

At least ten counts were recorded for this clonotype. The J gene is TRBJ1-6, the V gene TRBV6-5; TRBD1 matches 7 bases. J was trimmed by 10 bases and V by 0 bases; bases with no gene match: 6. Looked up from germline, CDR1 is MNHEY and CDR2 is SVGAGI. There are 15 residues in the CDR3. Written as DNA, the CDR3 is TGTGCCAGCAGTTACTCGGCAGGGGGTGTATCACCCCTCCACTTT. Translated: CASSYSAGGVSPLHF.

This clonotype was found many times. The chain combines TRBV9 with TRBJ2-7; 7 nucleotides align to TRBD1. This CDR3 spans 14 amino acids. Germline V gene lookup returns CDR1 SGDLS and CDR2 YYNGEE. J gave up 2 bases and V 0 bases, and 2 bases lay outside the gene matches. Here the CDR3 reads CASSVGTGAYEQYF. The CDR3, as DNA: TGTGCCAGCAGCGTAGGGACAGGCGCCTACGAGCAGTACTTC.

Comment on this clonotype: One junction end disagrees with the germline gene, perhaps due to a read error. The chain couples TRBV5-6 to TRBJ2-2; TRBD2 might be the D (6 bases). In germline, CDR1 is SGHDT, CDR2 YYEEEE. The CDR3 has 15 amino acids. The CDR3 here is CASSLGYANTGGLFF. The CDR3 DNA follows: TGTGCCAGCAGCTTGGGGTACGCGAACACCGGGGGGCTGTTTTTT.

In its sample, this clonotype was seen a few times. The J gene is TRBJ2-3, the V gene TRBV20-1, with D maybe TRBD2 (6 bases). The CDR3 is made up of 13 amino acids. V was shortened by 6 bases and J by 3 bases, with 13 bases between the two germline ends. The V gene's germline CDR1 is DFQATT and CDR2 SNEGSKA (reference sequence). In DNA form, the CDR3 reads TGCAGTGCAAACTATGGACTAACAGATACGCAGTATTTT. This gives the protein CSANYGLTDTQYF.

The chain uses TRBV19 and TRBJ2-7; 7 bases match TRBD2. J lost 0 bases, V lost 0 bases, and 8 bases had no gene match. CDR1 and CDR2 (germline): LNHDA, SQIVND (reference sequence). The CDR3 consists of 17 residues. CDR3 amino acids: CASSIDLFGGGSYEQYF. The CDR3 nucleotides are TGTGCCAGTAGTATAGATCTATTCGGCGGGGGCTCCTACGAGCAGTACTTC.

This clonotype was observed many times. For the CDR3, the DNA is TGTGCCTGGAGTGTCGCTGAAGCTTTCTTT. It is translated as CAWSVAEAFF. This chain links TRBV30 with TRBJ1-1; D ambiguous. The CDR3 spans 10 residues. Germline CDR1 GTSNPN, CDR2 SVGIG (reference sequence). The germline V and J ends were trimmed by 0 bases and 6 bases, with 2 bases remaining between them.

With regard to this clonotype: This may come from a read error, since a much larger clone is one base off. The chain combines TRBV6-5 with TRBJ2-2; TRBD2 is a possible D gene (5 bases). The CDR3 extends over 15 amino acids. Germline lookup yields CDR1 MNHEY and CDR2 SVGAGI. In DNA form, the CDR3 reads TGTGCCAGCAGTTTTAGAGCAGGTCAGGCCGGGGAGCTGCTTTTT. Translating gives CASSFRAGQAGELLF.

This clonotype was observed a handful of times. A much more abundant neighbour one base away suggests this may be a read error. The chain employs TRBV7-9 and TRBJ2-4; tentatively, D is TRBD1 (5 bases). The CDR3 runs to 16 residues. Per germline, CDR1 SEHNR and CDR2 FQNEAQ (reference sequence). Trimming removed 5 bases at V and 0 bases at J, with 14 bases between. The DNA of the CDR3 is TGTGCCAGCAGCCAACGGGCAGGGTTAGCCAAAAACATTCAGTACTTC. Its translation: CASSQRAGLAKNIQYF.

The CDR3 DNA follows: TGTGCCAGCAGCTCAAATTGGGGCGCGAGCGGTGAAAAACTGTTTTTT. Translated: CASSSNWGASGEKLFF. The chain joins TRBV7-9 to TRBJ1-4, with D perhaps matching TRBD1 (5 bases). The CDR3 runs to 16 residues. Deletions cut 4 bases from V and 7 bases from J, with 19 bases between. Germline V CDR1 and CDR2: SEHNR, FQNEAQ (reference sequence). Full variable domain (remainder filled in from reference TRBV7-9 and TRBJ1-4): DTGVSQNPRHKITKRGQNVTFRCDPISEHNRLYWYRQTLGQGPEFLTYFQNEAQLEKSRLLSDRFSAERPKGSFSTLEIQRTEQGDSAMYLCASSSNWGASGEKLFFGSGTQLSVL.

In its sample, this clonotype was seen a few times. This chain connects TRBV30 to TRBJ2-1; 7 bases are shared with TRBD2. Unmatched junction bases numbered 3, after V lost 0 bases and J lost 4 bases. Germline V gene lookup returns CDR1 GTSNPN and CDR2 SVGIG (reference sequence). This CDR3 contains 14 residues. CDR3 nucleotides: TGTGCCTGGAGTGTGGGGGGAGGGTACAATGAGCAGTTCTTC. It yields the protein CAWSVGGGYNEQFF.

The table lists this clonotype with many counts. The chain has TRBV20-1 and TRBJ2-2; TRBD2 matches 9 bases. The V gene's germline CDR1 is DFQATT and CDR2 SNEGSKA (reference sequence). The CDR3 extends over 13 amino acids. CDR3 residues: CSPQRGDTGELFF. The CDR3 region has the DNA TGCAGCCCGCAGCGGGGGGACACCGGGGAGCTGTTTTTT.

The sample holds a few counts of this clonotype. This chain connects TRBV7-9 to TRBJ2-2; D assignment may be TRBD1 or TRBD2 (5 bases each). The germline V and J ends were trimmed by 0 bases and 3 bases, with 11 bases remaining between them. The CDR3 runs to 16 residues. Looked up from germline, CDR1 is SEHNR and CDR2 is FQNEAQ (reference sequence). The CDR3 spells CASSLAGRIYTGELFF. Here the CDR3 DNA reads TGTGCCAGCAGCTTAGCGGGACGTATATACACCGGGGAGCTGTTTTTT.

About this clonotype itself: Just one base apart from a much larger clone, this may be a read error. For the CDR3, the DNA is TGTGCCAGCAGTTACGGAGATAATTCACCCCCCCACTTT. Protein product: CASSYGDNSPPHF. The rearrangement uses TRBV6-5 and TRBJ1-6, with no clear D. CDR1 and CDR2 (germline): MNHEY, SVGAGI. The CDR3 has 13 residues.

The sample holds many counts of this clonotype. This chain joins TRBV3-1 and TRBJ2-2, with unresolved D. Germline CDR1 and CDR2: LGHDT and YNNKEL (reference sequence). The CDR3 covers 14 residues. Trimming pared 0 bases from V and 7 bases from J, leaving 9 bases between. CDR3 sequence reads: CASSQEAQLGELFF. CDR3 DNA sequence: TGTGCCAGCAGCCAAGAAGCACAGCTCGGGGAGCTGTTTTTT.

V and J are TRBV27 and TRBJ2-1, with 9 bases that match TRBD1. V shed 2 bases and J 4 bases; nucleotides not matched to a gene: 6. The CDR3 spans 16 residues. Per germline, CDR1 MNHEY and CDR2 SMNVEV (reference sequence). The CDR3 protein is CASSLKDRGAYNEQFF. CDR3 DNA: TGTGCCAGCAGTTTAAAAGACAGGGGGGCGTACAATGAGCAGTTCTTC.

This clonotype has a count of ten or more. The chain combines TRBV5-6 with TRBJ2-5; D may be TRBD1 or TRBD2 (5 bases each). V shed 3 bases and J shed 0 bases, with 15 bases lying between them. Germline V CDR1 and CDR2: SGHDT, YYEEEE. This CDR3 is built from 16 residues. The CDR3 sequence is CASSSTGTEYQETQYF. In DNA, the CDR3 is TGTGCCAGCAGCTCGACCGGGACGGAGTACCAAGAGACCCAGTACTTC.

This clonotype appeared a few times. At one end the junction does not follow the germline gene, possibly because of a read error. V is TRBV27 and J is TRBJ2-7; 7 bases are a match to TRBD2. CDR1 is MNHEY and CDR2 is SMNVEV in the germline V gene (reference sequence). The CDR3 has 17 residues. The CDR3, as DNA: TGTGCCAGCAGTTTAAACGTCGGTAGCGGGCCATTCTACAAGCAGTACTTC. It specifies CASSLNVGSGPFYKQYF.

This clonotype was observed a handful of times. The CDR3 sequence is CATSRETNTEAFF. CDR3 DNA: TGTGCCACCAGCAGAGAGACGAACACTGAAGCTTTCTTT. The V and J genes are TRBV15 and TRBJ1-1; D is undetermined. The CDR3 is made up of 13 amino acids. Trimming removed 0 bases from V and 1 base from J, with 3 bases in between. Germline V gene data show CDR1 as LNHNV and CDR2 as YYDKDF (reference sequence).

This clonotype was observed at least ten times. The chain has TRBV4-2 and TRBJ2-7, with 9 bases matching TRBD2. Germline CDR1 reads LGHNA; CDR2 reads YNFKEQ. This CDR3 region has 16 residues. The V gene end was trimmed by 3 bases and the J gene end by 0 bases; junction bases not matched to a gene: 6. The CDR3 loop reads CASSQETSGLSYEQYF. CDR3 DNA sequence: TGTGCCAGCAGCCAGGAAACTAGCGGGCTCTCCTACGAGCAGTACTTC.

A word on this clonotype: A read error may account for a junction end that differs from germline. The V and J genes are TRBV7-2 and TRBJ2-7; unclear D gene. The CDR3 extends over 12 amino acids. Germline lookup yields CDR1 SGHTA and CDR2 FQGNSA. CDR3 loop: CASGLEVYEQYF. DNA for the CDR3: TGTGCCAGCGGCTTAGAAGTCTACGAGCAGTACTTC.

This clonotype was counted only a few times. The chain combines TRBV4-3 with TRBJ2-1; D could derive from TRBD1 or TRBD2 (5 bases each). Germline V gene sequence: CDR1 LGHNA, CDR2 YSLEER. There are 16 residues in the CDR3. The V gene lost 2 bases and the J gene lost 2 bases, with 13 bases spanning the gap. The CDR3 loop reads CASSQNRDPTYNEQFF. The CDR3 bases are TGCGCCAGCAGCCAAAACCGGGACCCGACCTACAATGAGCAGTTCTTC.

This clonotype was detected ten times or more. The chain employs TRBV6-5 and TRBJ1-1; 7 bases are a match to TRBD1. The V segment lost 2 bases and the J segment 6 bases; nucleotides outside the gene matches: 9. The CDR3 extends over 15 amino acids. Germline V gene lookup returns CDR1 MNHEY and CDR2 SVGAGI. DNA for the CDR3: TGTGCCAGCAGTTACCTTACAGGGGTGCGACCTGAAGCTTTCTTT. Residues: CASSYLTGVRPEAFF.

This clonotype was seen only a few times. The CDR3 DNA reads as TGTGCCAGCAGCTTATCGACAGGGGCCTATGAGCAGTTCTTC. It codes for CASSLSTGAYEQFF. The V gene is TRBV13, the J gene TRBJ2-1; TRBD1 aligns across 8 bases. CDR1 and CDR2 (germline): PRHDT, FYEKMQ (reference sequence). CDR3 length: 14 amino acids. V shed 2 bases, J shed 8 bases, and the junction held 5 bases outside the gene matches. The full variable domain, completed using reference TRBV13 and TRBJ2-1, is AAGVIQSPRHLIKEKRETATLKCYPIPRHDTVYWYQQGPGQDPQFLISFYEKMQSDKGSIPDRFSAQQFSDYHSELNMSSLELGDSALYFCASSLSTGAYEQFFGPGTRLTVL.

This clonotype was detected ten times or more. This chain uses TRBV7-9 with TRBJ2-3, with 7 nucleotides matching TRBD2. The V gene end was trimmed by 5 bases and the J gene end by 2 bases; junction bases not matched to a gene: 13. The germline V gene has CDR1 SEHNR and CDR2 FQNEAQ (reference sequence). CDR3 length: 17 amino acids. CDR3 sequence reads: CASSPPLGREATDTQYF. The CDR3 nucleotides are TGTGCCAGCAGCCCCCCCCTAGGGAGGGAGGCCACAGATACGCAGTATTTT.